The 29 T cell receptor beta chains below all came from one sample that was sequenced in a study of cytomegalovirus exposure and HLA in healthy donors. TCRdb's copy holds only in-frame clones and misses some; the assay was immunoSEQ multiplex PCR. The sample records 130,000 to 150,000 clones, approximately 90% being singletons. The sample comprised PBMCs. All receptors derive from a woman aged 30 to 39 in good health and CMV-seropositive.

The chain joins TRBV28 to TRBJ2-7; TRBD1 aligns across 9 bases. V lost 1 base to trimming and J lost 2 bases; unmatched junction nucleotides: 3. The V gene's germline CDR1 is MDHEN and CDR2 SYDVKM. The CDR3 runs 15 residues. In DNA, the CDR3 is TGTGCCAGCAGTTTATCTCGACAGGGGGCCTACGAGCAGTACTTC. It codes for CASSLSRQGAYEQYF.

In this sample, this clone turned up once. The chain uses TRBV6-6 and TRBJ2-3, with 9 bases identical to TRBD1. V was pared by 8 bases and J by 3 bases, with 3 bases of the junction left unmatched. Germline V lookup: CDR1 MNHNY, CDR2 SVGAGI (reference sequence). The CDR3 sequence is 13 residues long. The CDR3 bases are TGTGCCAGCGAAGGGACAGGGACAGATACGCAGTATTTT. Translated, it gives CASEGTGTDTQYF.

CDR3 region: CASSLEGTSSTDTQYF. In nucleotides, the CDR3 is TGTGCCAGCAGCCTCGAAGGGACTAGCTCCACAGATACGCAGTATTTT. The chain employs TRBV4-2 and TRBJ2-3, with 9 bases fitting TRBD2. Germline V gene data show CDR1 as LGHNA and CDR2 as YNFKEQ. The CDR3 is 16 amino acids. V was pared by 4 bases and J by 2 bases, with 7 bases of the junction left unmatched.

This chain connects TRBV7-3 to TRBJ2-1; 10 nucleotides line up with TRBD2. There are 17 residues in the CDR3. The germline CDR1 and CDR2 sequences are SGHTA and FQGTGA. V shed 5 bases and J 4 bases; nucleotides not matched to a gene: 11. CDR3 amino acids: CASSTRTSGPDYNEQFF. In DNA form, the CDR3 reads TGTGCCAGCAGCACGCGGACTAGCGGACCGGATTACAATGAGCAGTTCTTC.

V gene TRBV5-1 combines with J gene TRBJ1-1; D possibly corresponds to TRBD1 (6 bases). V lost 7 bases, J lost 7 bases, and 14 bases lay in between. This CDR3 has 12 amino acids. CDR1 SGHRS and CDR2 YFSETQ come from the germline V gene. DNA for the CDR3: TGCGCCAGCGCCCAGGGGAGCGGTGAAGCTTTCTTT. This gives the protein CASAQGSGEAFF.

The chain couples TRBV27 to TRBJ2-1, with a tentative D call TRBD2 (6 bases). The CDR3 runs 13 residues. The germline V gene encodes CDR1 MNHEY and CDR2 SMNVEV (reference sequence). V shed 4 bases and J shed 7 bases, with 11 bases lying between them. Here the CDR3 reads CASSYRGRNEQFF. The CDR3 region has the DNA TGTGCCAGCAGTTACCGGGGGAGAAATGAGCAGTTCTTC.

CDR3 sequence: CASTTSGEGEQFF. The CDR3 DNA sequence: TGTGCCAGCACGACTAGCGGGGAGGGAGAGCAGTTCTTC. J is TRBJ2-1 and V is TRBV7-6; TRBD2 aligns across 11 bases. The CDR3 length is 13 residues. The germline gives CDR1 SGHVS, CDR2 FNYEAQ. With V trimmed by 7 bases and J by 10 bases, 6 bases remained unmatched. Full variable domain (remainder filled in from reference TRBV7-6 and TRBJ2-1): GAGVSQSPRYKVTKRGQDVALRCDPISGHVSLYWYRQALGQGPEFLTYFNYEAQQDKSGLPNDRFSAERPEGSISTLTIQRTEQRDSAMYRCASTTSGEGEQFFGPGTRLTVL.

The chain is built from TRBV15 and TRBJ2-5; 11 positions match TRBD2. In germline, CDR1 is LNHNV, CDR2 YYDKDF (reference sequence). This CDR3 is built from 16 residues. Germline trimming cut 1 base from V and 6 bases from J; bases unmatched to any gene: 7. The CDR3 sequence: CATSRALAGGQKTQYF. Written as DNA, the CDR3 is TGTGCCACCAGCAGAGCGCTAGCGGGGGGTCAAAAGACCCAGTACTTC.

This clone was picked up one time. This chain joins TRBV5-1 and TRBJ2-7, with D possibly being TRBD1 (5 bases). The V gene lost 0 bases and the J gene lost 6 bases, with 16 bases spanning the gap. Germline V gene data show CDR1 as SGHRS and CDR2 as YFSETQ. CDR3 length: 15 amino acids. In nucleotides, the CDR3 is TGCGCCAGCAGCTTGGAGATTCAGGGCCTCGTCGAGCAGTACTTC. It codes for CASSLEIQGLVEQYF.

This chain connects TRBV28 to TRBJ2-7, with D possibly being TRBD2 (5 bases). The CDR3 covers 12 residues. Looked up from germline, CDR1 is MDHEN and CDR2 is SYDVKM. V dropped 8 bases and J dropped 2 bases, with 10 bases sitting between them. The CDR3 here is CASEGETYEQYF. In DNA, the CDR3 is TGTGCCAGCGAGGGTGAAACCTACGAGCAGTACTTC.

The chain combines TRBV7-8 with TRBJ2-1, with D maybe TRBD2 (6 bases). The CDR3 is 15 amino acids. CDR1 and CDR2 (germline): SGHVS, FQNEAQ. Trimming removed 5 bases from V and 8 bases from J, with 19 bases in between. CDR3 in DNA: TGTGCCAGCAGCCCTCCGCAAGCGGGCCCCGATGAGCAGTTCTTC. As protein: CASSPPQAGPDEQFF. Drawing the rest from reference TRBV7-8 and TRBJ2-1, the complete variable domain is GAGVSQSPRYKVAKRGQDVALRCDPISGHVSLFWYQQALGQGPEFLTYFQNEAQLDKSGLPSDRFFAERPEGSVSTLKIQRTQQEDSAVYLCASSPPQAGPDEQFFGPGTRLTVL.

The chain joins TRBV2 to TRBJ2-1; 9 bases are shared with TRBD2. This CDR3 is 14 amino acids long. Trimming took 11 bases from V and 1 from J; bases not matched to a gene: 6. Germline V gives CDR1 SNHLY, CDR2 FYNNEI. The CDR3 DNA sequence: TGTGCCGTGGGCGGACTAGCGTCCTACAATGAGCAGTTCTTC. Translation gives CAVGGLASYNEQFF. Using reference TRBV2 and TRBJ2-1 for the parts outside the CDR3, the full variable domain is EPEVTQTPSHQVTQMGQEVILRCVPISNHLYFYWYRQILGQKVEFLVSFYNNEISEKSEIFDDQFSVERPDGSNFTLKIRSTKLEDSAMYFCAVGGLASYNEQFFGPGTRLTVL.

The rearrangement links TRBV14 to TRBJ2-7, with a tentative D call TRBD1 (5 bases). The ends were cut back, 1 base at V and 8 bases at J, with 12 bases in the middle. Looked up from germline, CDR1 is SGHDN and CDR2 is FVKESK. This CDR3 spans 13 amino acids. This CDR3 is CASSQAKGSKQYF. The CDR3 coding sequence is TGTGCCAGCAGCCAAGCCAAGGGGTCGAAGCAGTACTTC.

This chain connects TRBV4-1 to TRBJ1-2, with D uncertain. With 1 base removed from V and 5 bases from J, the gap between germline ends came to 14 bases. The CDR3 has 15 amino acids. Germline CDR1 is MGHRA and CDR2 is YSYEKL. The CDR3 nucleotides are TGCGCCAGCAGCCAAGTGGTTAAGGCCGGGTATGGCTACACCTTC. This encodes CASSQVVKAGYGYTF.

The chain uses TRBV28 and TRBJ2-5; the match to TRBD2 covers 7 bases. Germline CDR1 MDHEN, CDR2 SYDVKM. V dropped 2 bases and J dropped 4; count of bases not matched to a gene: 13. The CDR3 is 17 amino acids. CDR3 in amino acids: CASSLLAEVPHLETQYF. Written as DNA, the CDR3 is TGTGCCAGCAGTTTACTAGCGGAGGTCCCTCACCTAGAGACCCAGTACTTC.

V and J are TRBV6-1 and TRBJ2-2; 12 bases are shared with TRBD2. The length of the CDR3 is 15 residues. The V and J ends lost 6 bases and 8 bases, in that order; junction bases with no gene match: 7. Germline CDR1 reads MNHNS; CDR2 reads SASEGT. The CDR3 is CASSVTSGGRGELFF. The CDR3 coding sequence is TGTGCCAGCAGCGTTACTAGCGGGGGGAGGGGGGAGCTGTTTTTT.

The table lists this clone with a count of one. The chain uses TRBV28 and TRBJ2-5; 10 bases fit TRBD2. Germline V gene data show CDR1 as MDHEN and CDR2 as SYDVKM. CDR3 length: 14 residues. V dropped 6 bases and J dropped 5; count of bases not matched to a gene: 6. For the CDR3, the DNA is TGTGCCAGCAGCCAGGGACTAGCGTGGGAGACCCAGTACTTC. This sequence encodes CASSQGLAWETQYF.

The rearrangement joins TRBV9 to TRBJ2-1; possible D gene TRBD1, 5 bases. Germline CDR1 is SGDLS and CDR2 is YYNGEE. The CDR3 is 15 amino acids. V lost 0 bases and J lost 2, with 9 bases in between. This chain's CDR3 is CASSVEGDTYNEQFF. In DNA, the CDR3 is TGTGCCAGCAGCGTAGAAGGGGATACCTACAATGAGCAGTTCTTC.

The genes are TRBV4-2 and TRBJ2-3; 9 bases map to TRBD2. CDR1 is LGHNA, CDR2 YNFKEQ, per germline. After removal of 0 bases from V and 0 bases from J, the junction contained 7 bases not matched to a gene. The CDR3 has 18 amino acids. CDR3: CASSQDSLAGSSTDTQYF. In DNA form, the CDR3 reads TGTGCCAGCAGCCAAGATAGTCTAGCGGGGTCCAGCACAGATACGCAGTATTTT.

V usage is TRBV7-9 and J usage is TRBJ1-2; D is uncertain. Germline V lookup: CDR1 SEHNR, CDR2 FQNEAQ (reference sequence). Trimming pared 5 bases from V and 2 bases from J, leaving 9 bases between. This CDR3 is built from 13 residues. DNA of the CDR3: TGTGCCAGCAGCCCTCACAGAAACTATGGCTACACCTTC. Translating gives CASSPHRNYGYTF. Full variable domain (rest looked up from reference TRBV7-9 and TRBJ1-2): DTGVSQNPRHKITKRGQNVTFRCDPISEHNRLYWYRQTLGQGPEFLTYFQNEAQLEKSRLLSDRFSAERPKGSFSTLEIQRTEQGDSAMYLCASSPHRNYGYTFGSGTRLTVV.

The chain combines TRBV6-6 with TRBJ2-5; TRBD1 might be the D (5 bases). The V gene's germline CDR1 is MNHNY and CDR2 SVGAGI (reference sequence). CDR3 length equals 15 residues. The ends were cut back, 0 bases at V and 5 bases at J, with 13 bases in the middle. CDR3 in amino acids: CASSYSARAGETQYF. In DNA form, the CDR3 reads TGTGCCAGCAGTTACTCCGCCAGGGCAGGGGAGACCCAGTACTTC.

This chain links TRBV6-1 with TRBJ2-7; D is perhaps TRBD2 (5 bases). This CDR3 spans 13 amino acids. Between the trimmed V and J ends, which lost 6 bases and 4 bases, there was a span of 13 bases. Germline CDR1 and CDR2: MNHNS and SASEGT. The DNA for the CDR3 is TGTGCCAGCAGGTTAACTAGTAGTTACGAGCAGTACTTC. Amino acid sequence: CASRLTSSYEQYF.

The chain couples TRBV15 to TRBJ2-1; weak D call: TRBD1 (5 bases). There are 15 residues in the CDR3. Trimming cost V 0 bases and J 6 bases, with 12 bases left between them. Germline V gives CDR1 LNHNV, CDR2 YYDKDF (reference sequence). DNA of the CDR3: TGTGCCACCAGCAGAGATCTTTCAGGGTTCAATGAGCAGTTCTTC. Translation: CATSRDLSGFNEQFF.

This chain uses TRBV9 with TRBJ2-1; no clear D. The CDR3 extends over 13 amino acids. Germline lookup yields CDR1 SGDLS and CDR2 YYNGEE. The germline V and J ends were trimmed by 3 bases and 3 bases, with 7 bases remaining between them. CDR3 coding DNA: TGTGCCAGCAGCGGGGCCAACTACAATGAGCAGTTCTTC. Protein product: CASSGANYNEQFF.

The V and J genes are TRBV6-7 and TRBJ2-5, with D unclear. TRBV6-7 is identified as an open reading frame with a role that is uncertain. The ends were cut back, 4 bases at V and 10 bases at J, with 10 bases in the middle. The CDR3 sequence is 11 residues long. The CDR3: CASSWRRGQYF. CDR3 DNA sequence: TGTGCCAGCAGTTGGCGGCGTGGCCAGTACTTC.

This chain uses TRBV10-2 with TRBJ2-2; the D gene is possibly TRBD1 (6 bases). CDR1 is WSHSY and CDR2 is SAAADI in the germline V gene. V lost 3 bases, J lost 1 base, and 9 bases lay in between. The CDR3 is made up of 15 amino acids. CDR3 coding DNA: TGCGCCAGCAGTGAATTAGGGGGGAACACCGGGGAGCTGTTTTTT. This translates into CASSELGGNTGELFF.

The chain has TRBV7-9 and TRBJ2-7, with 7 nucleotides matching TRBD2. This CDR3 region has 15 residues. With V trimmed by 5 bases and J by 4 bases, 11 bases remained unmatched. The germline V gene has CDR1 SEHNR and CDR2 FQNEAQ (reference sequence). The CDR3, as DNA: TGTGCCAGCAGCATGCCAAGGGCTAGCGGTTACGAGCAGTACTTC. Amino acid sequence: CASSMPRASGYEQYF.

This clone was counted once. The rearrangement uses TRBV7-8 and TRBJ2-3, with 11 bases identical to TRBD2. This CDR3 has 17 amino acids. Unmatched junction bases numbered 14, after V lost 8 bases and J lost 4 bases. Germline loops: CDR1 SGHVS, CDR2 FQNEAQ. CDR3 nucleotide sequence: TGTGCCAGCTTTGGGACTAGCGGAGGAGGAAGGGCAGATACGCAGTATTTT. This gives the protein CASFGTSGGGRADTQYF.

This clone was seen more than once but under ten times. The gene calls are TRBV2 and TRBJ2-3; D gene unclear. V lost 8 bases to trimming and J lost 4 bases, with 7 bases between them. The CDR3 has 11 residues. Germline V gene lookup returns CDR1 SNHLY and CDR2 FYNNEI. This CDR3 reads CASRFSDTQYF. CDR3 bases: TGTGCCAGCCGGTTTTCAGATACGCAGTATTTT.